This entry features one T cell receptor beta chain sequence. This sample stems from a study of shared clonotypes between healthy human individuals. The DNA input per sorted-subset replicate PCR was 200 ng, corresponding to 25,000 to 30,000 T cell genomes. The table came from immunoSEQ multiplex PCR; TCRdb's copy has only in-frame clones and leaves some out. The sample records millions of clones, around 90% being singletons. This CDR3 comprises 17 residues. The germline V and J ends were trimmed by 1 base and 6 bases, with 20 bases remaining between them. Per the germline V gene, CDR1 is SGDLS and CDR2 is YYNGEE. It was into CD45RA+ naive and CD45RA-negative memory subsets that the CD4+ cells were split.

The V call is TRBV9, the J call TRBJ2-1; D is unclear. This sequence originates from a man between 18 and 35 years old in good health. Sequencing was performed on naive CD4+ T cells sorted from blood. The subset is: CD45RA+ positively selected. In DNA, the CDR3 is TGTGCCAGCAGCGTAATGGGATCGGGTCCAGGTACCAATGAGCAGTTCTTC. It is translated as CASSVMGSGPGTNEQFF.